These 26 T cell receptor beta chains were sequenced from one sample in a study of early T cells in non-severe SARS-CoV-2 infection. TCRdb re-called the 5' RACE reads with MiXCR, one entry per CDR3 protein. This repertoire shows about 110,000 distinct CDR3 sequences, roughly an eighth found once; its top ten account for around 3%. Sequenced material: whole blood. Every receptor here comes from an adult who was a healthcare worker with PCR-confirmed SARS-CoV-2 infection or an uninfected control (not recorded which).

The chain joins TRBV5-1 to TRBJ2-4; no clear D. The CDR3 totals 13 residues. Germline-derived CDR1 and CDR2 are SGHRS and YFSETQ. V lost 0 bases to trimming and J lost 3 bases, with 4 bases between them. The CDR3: CASSLAGKNIQYF. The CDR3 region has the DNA TGCGCCAGCAGCTTGGCGGGCAAAAACATTCAGTACTTC. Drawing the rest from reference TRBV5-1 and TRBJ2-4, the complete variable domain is KAGVTQTPRYLIKTRGQQVTLSCSPISGHRSVSWYQQTPGQGLQFLFEYFSETQRNKGNFPGRFSGRQFSNSRSEMNVSTLELGDSALYLCASSLAGKNIQYFGAGTRLSVL.

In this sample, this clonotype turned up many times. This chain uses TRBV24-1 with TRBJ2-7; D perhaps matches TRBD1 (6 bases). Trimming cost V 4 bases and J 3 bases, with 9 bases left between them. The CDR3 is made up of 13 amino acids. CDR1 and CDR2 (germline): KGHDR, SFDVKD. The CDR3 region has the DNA TGTGCCACCAGTGACCCGGACAGCTACGAGCAGTACTTC. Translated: CATSDPDSYEQYF.

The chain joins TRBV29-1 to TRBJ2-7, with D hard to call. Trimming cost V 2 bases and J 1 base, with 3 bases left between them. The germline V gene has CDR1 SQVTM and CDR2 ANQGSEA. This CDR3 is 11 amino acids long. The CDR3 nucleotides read TGCAGCGTTGAAAGGTCCTACGAGCAGTACTTC. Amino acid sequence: CSVERSYEQYF.

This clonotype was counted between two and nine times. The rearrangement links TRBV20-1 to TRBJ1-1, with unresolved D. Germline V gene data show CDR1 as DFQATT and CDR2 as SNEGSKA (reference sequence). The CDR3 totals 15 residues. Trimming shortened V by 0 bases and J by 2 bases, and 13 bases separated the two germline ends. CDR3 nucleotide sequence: TGCAGTGCTAGAGATCTTGAAGAGCCCAACACTGAAGCTTTCTTT. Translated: CSARDLEEPNTEAFF.

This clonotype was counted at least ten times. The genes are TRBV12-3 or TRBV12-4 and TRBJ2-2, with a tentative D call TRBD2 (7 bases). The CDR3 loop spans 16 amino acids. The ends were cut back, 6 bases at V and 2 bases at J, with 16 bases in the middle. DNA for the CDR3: TGTGCCAGCAGCGTCCTAGGGGGGGGTAACACCGGGGAGCTGTTTTTT. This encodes CASSVLGGGNTGELFF.

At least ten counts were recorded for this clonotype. CDR3 coding DNA: TGTGCCAGCAGTCCCCGCGGGGGGTTCTCCTACAATGAGCAGTTCTTC. Its translation: CASSPRGGFSYNEQFF. The chain carries TRBV6-6 and TRBJ2-1; 8 bases are a match to TRBD2. The CDR3 has 16 amino acids. Losses at the gene ends were 5 bases for V and 0 bases for J; bases not matched to a gene: 6. Germline V gene data show CDR1 as MNHNY and CDR2 as SVGAGI (reference sequence).

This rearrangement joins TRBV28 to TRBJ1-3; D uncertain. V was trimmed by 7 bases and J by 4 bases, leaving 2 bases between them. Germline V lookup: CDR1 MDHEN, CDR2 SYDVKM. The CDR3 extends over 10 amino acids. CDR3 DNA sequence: TGTGCCAGCATCGGAAACACCATATATTTT. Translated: CASIGNTIYF.

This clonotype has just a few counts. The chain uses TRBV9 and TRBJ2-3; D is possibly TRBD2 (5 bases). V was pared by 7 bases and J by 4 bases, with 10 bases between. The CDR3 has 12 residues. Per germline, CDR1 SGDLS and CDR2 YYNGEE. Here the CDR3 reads CASGLVADTQYF. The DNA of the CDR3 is TGTGCCAGCGGACTGGTCGCAGATACGCAGTATTTT.

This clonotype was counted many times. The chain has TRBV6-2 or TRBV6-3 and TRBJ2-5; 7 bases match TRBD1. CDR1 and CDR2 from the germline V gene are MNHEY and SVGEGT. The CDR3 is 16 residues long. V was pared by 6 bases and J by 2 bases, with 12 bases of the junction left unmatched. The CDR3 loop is CASSPSGRGIQETQYF. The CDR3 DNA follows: TGTGCCAGCAGCCCCTCCGGCAGGGGGATACAAGAGACCCAGTACTTC.

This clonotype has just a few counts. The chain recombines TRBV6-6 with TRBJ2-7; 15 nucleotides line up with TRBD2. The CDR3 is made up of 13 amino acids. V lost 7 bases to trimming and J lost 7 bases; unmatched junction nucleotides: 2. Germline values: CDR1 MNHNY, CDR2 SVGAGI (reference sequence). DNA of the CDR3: TGTGCCAGCACCGGGACTAGCGGGGGGGAGCAGTACTTC. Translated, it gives CASTGTSGGEQYF.

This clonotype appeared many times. CDR3 nucleotide sequence: TGTGCCAGCAGCTTAGCGAGTATCAGGGGCGTGAGCTACACCTTC. It is translated as CASSLASIRGVSYTF. The chain employs TRBV7-9 and TRBJ1-2; perhaps TRBD1 as D (6 bases). In germline, CDR1 is SEHNR, CDR2 FQNEAQ (reference sequence). Trimming removed 0 bases at V and 9 bases at J, with 17 bases between. The CDR3 length is 15 residues.

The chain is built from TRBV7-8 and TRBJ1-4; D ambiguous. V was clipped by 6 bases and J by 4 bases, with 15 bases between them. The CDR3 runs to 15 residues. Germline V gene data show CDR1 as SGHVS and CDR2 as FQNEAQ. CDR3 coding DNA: TGTGCCAGCAGTCCGTGGATGGGGTTTAATGAAAAACTGTTTTTT. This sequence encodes CASSPWMGFNEKLFF.

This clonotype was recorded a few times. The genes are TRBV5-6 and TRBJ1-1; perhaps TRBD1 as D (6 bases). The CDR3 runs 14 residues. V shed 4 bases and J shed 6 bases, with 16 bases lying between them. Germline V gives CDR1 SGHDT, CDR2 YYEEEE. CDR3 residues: CASSPGQGRPEAFF. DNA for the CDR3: TGTGCCAGCAGCCCGGGGCAGGGGAGGCCTGAAGCTTTCTTT.

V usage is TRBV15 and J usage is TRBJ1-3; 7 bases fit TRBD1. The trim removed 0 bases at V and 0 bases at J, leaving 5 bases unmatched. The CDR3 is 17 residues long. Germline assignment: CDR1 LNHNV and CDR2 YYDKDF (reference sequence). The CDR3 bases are TGTGCCACCAGCAGAGACAGGGGGACCTTCTCTGGAAACACCATATATTTT. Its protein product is CATSRDRGTFSGNTIYF.

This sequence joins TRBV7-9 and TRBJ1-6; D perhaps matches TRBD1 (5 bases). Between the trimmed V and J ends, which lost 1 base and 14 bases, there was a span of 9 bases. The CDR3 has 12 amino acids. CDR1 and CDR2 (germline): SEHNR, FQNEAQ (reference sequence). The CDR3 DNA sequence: TGTGCCAGCAGCTTAGTGGGGGGGACCCTCCACTTT. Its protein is CASSLVGGTLHF.

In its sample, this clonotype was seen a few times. CDR3 sequence: CASSLGGRVRYEQYF. The CDR3 DNA follows: TGTGCCAGCAGCTTGGGGGGACGGGTCCGCTACGAGCAGTACTTC. The genes are TRBV11-2 and TRBJ2-7, with D maybe TRBD2 (6 bases). Germline loops: CDR1 SGHAT, CDR2 FQNNGV. V was shortened by 3 bases and J by 3 bases, with 15 bases between the two germline ends. This CDR3 region has 15 residues.

In nucleotides, the CDR3 is TGCAGTGCTGAGCGGGGACAGGCCGGGGGGCCCCAGCATTTT. It specifies CSAERGQAGGPQHF. V and J are TRBV20-1 and TRBJ1-5; 8 nucleotides agree with TRBD1. From germline, CDR1 is DFQATT and CDR2 SNEGSKA (reference sequence). The CDR3 spans 14 residues. The trim removed 5 bases at V and 9 bases at J, leaving 12 bases unmatched.

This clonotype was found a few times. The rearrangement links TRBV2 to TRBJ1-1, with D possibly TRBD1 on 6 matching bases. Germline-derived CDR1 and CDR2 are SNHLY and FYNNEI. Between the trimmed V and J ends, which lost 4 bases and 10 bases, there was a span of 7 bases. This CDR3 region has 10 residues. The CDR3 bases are TGTGCCAGCAGTGTGGGGGCAGCTTTCTTT. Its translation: CASSVGAAFF.

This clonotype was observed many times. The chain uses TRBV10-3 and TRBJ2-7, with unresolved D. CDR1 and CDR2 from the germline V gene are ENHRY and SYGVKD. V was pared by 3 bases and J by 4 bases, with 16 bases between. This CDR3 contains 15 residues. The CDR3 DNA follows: TGTGCCATCAGTGAAAACAGCGCCGTGAGGTACGAGCAGTACTTC. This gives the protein CAISENSAVRYEQYF.

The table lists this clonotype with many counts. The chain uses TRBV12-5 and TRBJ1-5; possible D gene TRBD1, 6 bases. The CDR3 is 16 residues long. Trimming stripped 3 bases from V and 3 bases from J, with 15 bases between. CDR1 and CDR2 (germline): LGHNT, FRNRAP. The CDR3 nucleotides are TGTGCTAGTGGTTTCTTCGGGACACGGTCCAATCAGCCCCAGCATTTT. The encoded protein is CASGFFGTRSNQPQHF. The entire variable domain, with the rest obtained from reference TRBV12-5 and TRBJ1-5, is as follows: DARVTQTPRHKVTEMGQEVTMRCQPILGHNTVFWYRQTMMQGLELLAYFRNRAPLDDSGMPKDRFSAEMPDATLATLKIQPSEPRDSAVYFCASGFFGTRSNQPQHFGDGTRLSIL.

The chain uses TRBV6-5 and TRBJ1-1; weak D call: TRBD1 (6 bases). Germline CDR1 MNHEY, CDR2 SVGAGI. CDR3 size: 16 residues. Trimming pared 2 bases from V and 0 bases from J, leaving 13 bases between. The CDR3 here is CASSYGRGGLNTEAFF. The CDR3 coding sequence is TGTGCCAGCAGTTACGGGAGGGGGGGGCTGAACACTGAAGCTTTCTTT.

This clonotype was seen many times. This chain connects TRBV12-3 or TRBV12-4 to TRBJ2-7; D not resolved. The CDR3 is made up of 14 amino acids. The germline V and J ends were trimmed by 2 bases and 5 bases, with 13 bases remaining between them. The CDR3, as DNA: TGTGCCAGCAGTTTACGGGTGGGGTACGACGAGCAGTACTTC. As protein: CASSLRVGYDEQYF.

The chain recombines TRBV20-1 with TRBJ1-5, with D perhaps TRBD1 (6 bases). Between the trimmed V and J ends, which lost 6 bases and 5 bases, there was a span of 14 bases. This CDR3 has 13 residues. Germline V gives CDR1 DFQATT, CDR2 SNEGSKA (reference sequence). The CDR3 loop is CSASTGRDQPQHF. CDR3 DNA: TGCAGTGCGTCGACAGGACGCGATCAGCCCCAGCATTTT.

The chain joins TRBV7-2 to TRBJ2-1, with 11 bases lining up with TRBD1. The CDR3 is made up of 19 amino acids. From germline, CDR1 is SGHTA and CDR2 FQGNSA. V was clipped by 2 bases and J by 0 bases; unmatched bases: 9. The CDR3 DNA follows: TGTGCCAGCAGCTTAACCGGACAGGGGGCAATCCTCTCCTACAATGAGCAGTTCTTC. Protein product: CASSLTGQGAILSYNEQFF.

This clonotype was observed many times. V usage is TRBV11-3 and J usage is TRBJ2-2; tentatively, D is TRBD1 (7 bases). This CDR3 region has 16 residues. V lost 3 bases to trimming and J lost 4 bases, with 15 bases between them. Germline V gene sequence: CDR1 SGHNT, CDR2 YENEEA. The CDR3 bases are TGTGCCAGCAGCTTCGGAGGGGGCGCGGGCACCGGGGAGCTGTTTTTT. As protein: CASSFGGGAGTGELFF.

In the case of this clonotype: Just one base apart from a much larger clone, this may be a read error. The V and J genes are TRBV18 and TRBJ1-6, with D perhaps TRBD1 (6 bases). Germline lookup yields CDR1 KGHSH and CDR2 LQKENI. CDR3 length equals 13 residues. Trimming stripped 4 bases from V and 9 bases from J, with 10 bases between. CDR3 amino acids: CASSRVGGSPLHF. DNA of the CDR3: TGTGCCAGCTCACGAGTAGGGGGTTCACCCCTCCACTTT. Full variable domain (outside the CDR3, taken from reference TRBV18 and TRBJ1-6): NAGVMQNPRHLVRRRGQEARLRCSPMKGHSHVYWYRQLPEEGLKFMVYLQKENIIDESGMPKERFSAEFPKEGPSILRIQQVVRGDSAAYFCASSRVGGSPLHFGNGTRLTVT.